This T cell receptor (beta chain) emerged from a study of T-cell reconstitution after alpha-beta-depleted transplantation in children. Molecular barcoding with unique molecular identifiers was used for the TCRbeta library. TCRdb reprocessed the PCR reads via MiXCR and lists one record per CDR3 protein. This table has about 460,000 distinct CDR3 sequences, around an eighth appearing once. This clonotype has more than one count but fewer than ten. This receptor was identified in a human donor who donated a stem cell graft to a child with combined immunodeficiency. Specimen: PBMCs from the stem cell graft donor, collected from the stem cell graft.

CDR3 coding DNA: TGCAGTGCTAGACCCCAATTCAATGAGCAGTTCTTC. Translating gives CSARPQFNEQFF. This rearrangement joins TRBV20-1 to TRBJ2-1, with D uncertain. The V and J ends lost 2 bases and 6 bases respectively, with 8 bases between them. CDR3 size: 12 residues. Germline lookup yields CDR1 DFQATT and CDR2 SNEGSKA (reference sequence).